These 6 T cell receptor beta chains share one sample of origin, sequenced in a study of preoperative IRX-2 immunotherapy in early breast cancer. Data came from immunoSEQ multiplex PCR; TCRdb stores just in-frame clones and leaves some out. The sample holds approximately 100,000 clones; approximately 90% are singletons and the top ten take about 2%. This sample's treatment: preoperative locoregional IRX-2 cytokine immunotherapy. Sequencing used tumor tissue, obtained after IRX-2 immunotherapy. All receptors derive from a human donor with breast cancer.

The table lists this clone with a count of one. The chain uses TRBV11-3 and TRBJ2-3; possible D gene TRBD2, 6 bases. The CDR3 totals 14 residues. Trimming removed 0 bases from V and 6 bases from J, with 10 bases in between. Germline V gene sequence: CDR1 SGHNT, CDR2 YENEEA. CDR3 nucleotides: TGTGCCAGCAGCTTAGAGTGGGGACTGGATACGCAGTATTTT. Translation: CASSLEWGLDTQYF. Full variable domain (rest looked up from reference TRBV11-3 and TRBJ2-3): EAGVVQSPRYKIIEKKQPVAFWCNPISGHNTLYWYLQNLGQGPELLIRYENEEAVDDSQLPKDRFSAERLKGVDSTLKIQPAELGDSAVYLCASSLEWGLDTQYFGPGTRLTVL.

The chain combines TRBV28 with TRBJ1-1; 7 bases line up with TRBD1. Unmatched junction bases numbered 12, after V lost 8 bases and J lost 3 bases. The CDR3 extends over 15 amino acids. Germline loops: CDR1 MDHEN, CDR2 SYDVKM. DNA of the CDR3: TGTGCCAGCTGGGCCGACGACAGGGCCTACACTGAAGCTTTCTTT. It translates to CASWADDRAYTEAFF.

This clone was counted once. This rearrangement joins TRBV7-6 to TRBJ2-5, with 12 positions matching TRBD1. Germline V lookup: CDR1 SGHVS, CDR2 FNYEAQ. The CDR3 contains 16 residues. The V segment lost 5 bases and the J segment 4 bases; nucleotides outside the gene matches: 8. CDR3 in amino acids: CASSRDRGLWGETQYF. CDR3 nucleotide sequence: TGTGCCAGCAGCCGGGACAGGGGGCTTTGGGGAGAGACCCAGTACTTC.

The rearrangement uses TRBV10-2 and TRBJ1-3; TRBD1 might be the D (6 bases). The V end lost 5 bases, the J end lost 0 bases, and 14 bases lay between the germline ends. This CDR3 comprises 16 residues. The germline V gene encodes CDR1 WSHSY and CDR2 SAAADI. The CDR3: CASSRQGSFSGNTIYF. CDR3 DNA: TGCGCCAGCAGTAGGCAGGGGTCCTTCTCTGGAAACACCATATATTTT.

This clone was seen a few times. The genes are TRBV6-8 and TRBJ2-5, with 9 bases identical to TRBD1. CDR1 and CDR2 from the germline V gene are MNHGY and SAAAGT. Trimming removed 5 bases from V and 2 bases from J; junction bases left unmatched: 6. CDR3 length equals 15 residues. This CDR3 is CASSKPGQGQETQYF. For the CDR3, the DNA is TGTGCCAGCAGTAAACCGGGACAGGGACAAGAGACCCAGTACTTC.

J is TRBJ1-1 and V is TRBV5-1; TRBD1 matches at 11 bases. Trimming took 0 bases from V and 4 from J; bases not matched to a gene: 2. This CDR3 region has 15 residues. Germline V gene lookup returns CDR1 SGHRS and CDR2 YFSETQ. As DNA, the CDR3 is TGCGCCAGCAGCTTGGCCGGGACAGGGGGCACTGAAGCTTTCTTT. Protein: CASSLAGTGGTEAFF.